This TCR beta chain is drawn from a study of Graves' ophthalmopathy and Graves' hyperthyroidism. At the level of the study: Sampling took place at initial diagnosis, with peripheral blood obtained before any treatment. Study findings and constraints: Most clonotypes expanded in thyroid above 0.001 frequency were present in blood too.

Ophthalmopathy-affected donors exhibited moderate-to-severe activity, CAS ≥3, NOSPECS ≥4, and duration under 3 months. Trimming shortened V by 0 bases and J by 2 bases, and 8 bases separated the two germline ends. The CDR3 loop spans 14 amino acids. Germline V gene sequence: CDR1 DFQATT, CDR2 SNEGSKA (reference sequence). This clonotype has just a few counts. Antigen: not known. From RNA, the CDR3 regions of TCR beta chains were amplified and sequenced. RT-PCR with HTBI primers came first, then second-round multiplex PCR. TCRdb reprocessed the multiplex PCR reads with MiXCR, giving one entry per CDR3 protein. Of 500,000 to 800,000 distinct CDR3 sequences in the sample, about 41% are singletons; the top ten hold more than 2.5%.

This chain connects TRBV20-1 to TRBJ1-3; D might be TRBD1 (5 bases). This TCR derives from an adult man with Graves' ophthalmopathy. Sequences were obtained from peripheral blood. The CDR3, as DNA: TGCAGTGCTAGAGATGGCAGGGCTGGAAACACCATATATTTT. Encoded protein: CSARDGRAGNTIYF.